The next 6 T cell receptor beta chains were all read from a single sample in a study of tumor-infiltrating lymphocytes in primary liver carcinoma. For blood RNA, unsorted whole blood served as the source, and germline DNA was extracted too. Starting from 450 to 500 ng of total RNA, TCR beta cDNA was produced with a primer in the constant region. Libraries covering TCR beta were generated through three nested multiplex PCR rounds (using a slightly modified ARM-PCR). TRBV1-TRBV30 forward primers and a C-beta reverse primer were used in the first two PCR rounds, which each ran for approximately 10 cycles. TCRdb called the multiplex PCR reads again in MiXCR, with one record for every CDR3 protein. The data hold hundreds of thousands of distinct CDR3 sequences, with 45% to 70% observed a single time. Sequenced input: peripheral blood. The receptors originated from a woman aged 25-40 years with primary liver carcinoma and hepatitis B virus infection.

Concerning this clonotype itself: A junction end diverges from the germline sequence, so it may reflect a read error. The genes are TRBV6-5 and TRBJ1-6; D not resolved. Looked up from germline, CDR1 is MNHEY and CDR2 is SVGAGI. The CDR3 extends over 14 amino acids. CDR3 coding DNA: TGTGTCAGCAGTCGGGCTAATCTCGGCTCGGCCCTCCACTTT. It encodes CVSSRANLGSALHF.

As for this clonotype: A read error may account for a junction end that differs from germline. The rearrangement joins TRBV20-1 to TRBJ2-7, with D perhaps TRBD2 (6 bases). Per the germline V gene, CDR1 is DFQATT and CDR2 is SNEGSKA (reference sequence). The CDR3 loop spans 14 amino acids. The CDR3 nucleotides are TGCAGTGCTTCCCGGAGGGACGGCTCCTACGAGCACTACTTC. This codes for CSASRRDGSYEHYF.

This clonotype was recorded many times. The V gene is TRBV11-2, the J gene TRBJ2-1; D remains unclear. The CDR3 loop spans 14 amino acids. Trimming took off 5 bases at V and 0 bases at J, with 8 bases between the two ends. Per the germline V gene, CDR1 is SGHAT and CDR2 is FQNNGV. The CDR3 reads CASSLVSSYNEQFF. CDR3 in DNA: TGTGCCAGCAGCCTAGTTTCCTCCTACAATGAGCAGTTCTTC.

This clonotype was counted ten times or more. The chain combines TRBV6-5 with TRBJ2-7; D possibly matches TRBD1 or TRBD2 (5 bases each). The CDR3 contains 14 residues. CDR1 is MNHEY and CDR2 is SVGAGI in the germline V gene. The ends were cut back, 2 bases at V and 4 bases at J, with 12 bases in the middle. CDR3: CASSYEGPDYEQYF. The CDR3 DNA is TGTGCCAGCAGTTACGAGGGACCCGATTACGAGCAGTACTTC.

In regard to this clonotype: At one boundary the junction diverges from the germline segment, which might be a read error. The rearrangement uses TRBV7-9 and TRBJ2-6, with D perhaps given as TRBD1 or TRBD2 (5 bases each). Germline CDR1 reads SEHNR; CDR2 reads FQNEAQ (reference sequence). The CDR3 is 16 amino acids. The CDR3 coding sequence is TGTGCCAGCAGGAGCCTATCTCCCTCTGGGACCAACGTCCTGATTTTC. Protein product: CASRSLSPSGTNVLIF.

J is TRBJ1-3 and V is TRBV30, with a tentative D call TRBD1 (6 bases). Trimming cost V 2 bases and J 7 bases, with 12 bases left between them. The CDR3 runs to 13 residues. Germline values: CDR1 GTSNPN, CDR2 SVGIG (reference sequence). The DNA of the CDR3 is TGTGCCTGGAGTAAGGACAGCGGGAACACCATATATTTT. It codes for CAWSKDSGNTIYF.